This TCR beta chain was sequenced in a study of blood T cell repertoires in COVID-19. As for the study in general: The United States, Italy and Spain were the sources of the acute and convalescent COVID-19 samples. T cells, B-cell-depleted T cells, or PBMCs supplied cDNA or gDNA.

The assay was immunoSEQ multiplex PCR, and TCRdb's table has in-frame clones only and misses some. The data contain 60,000 to 85,000 clones, 65% to 90% of them seen just once; the ten biggest clones take up around 43%. This CDR3 is 14 amino acids long. V was pared by 3 bases and J by 2 bases, with 7 bases between. Germline V lookup: CDR1 MGHDK, CDR2 SYGVNS. The material sequenced was peripheral blood. The chain couples TRBV25-1 to TRBJ2-2; no definite D call. The receptor was derived from an elderly man with acute or convalescent COVID-19. Here the CDR3 reads CASSDRLNTGELFF. The DNA for the CDR3 is TGTGCCAGCAGTGACAGGCTAAACACCGGGGAGCTGTTTTTT.